These 26 T cell receptor beta chains were all obtained from the same sample, sequenced in a study of blood T cell repertoires in COVID-19. Produced via immunoSEQ multiplex PCR; TCRdb's table is partial and in-frame only. The sample has about 260,000 clones; approximately 90% are singletons. The sequencing input was PBMCs or T cells enriched from blood (not recorded which). Receptors were obtained from a woman aged 25 to 39 with acute COVID-19.

CDR3 sequence (DNA): TGTGCCAGCAGTTTATCTTCAGGGGGCGAGCAGTACTTC. This gives the protein CASSLSSGGEQYF. The gene calls are TRBV27 and TRBJ2-7; 7 bases align to TRBD1. The J segment lost 6 bases and the V segment lost 0 bases, leaving 2 bases of the junction unmatched. The CDR3 loop spans 13 amino acids. Germline CDR1 reads MNHEY; CDR2 reads SMNVEV (reference sequence).

The chain has TRBV9 and TRBJ1-3, with D possibly matching TRBD1 (5 bases). The CDR3 is 15 amino acids. V gave up 3 bases and J gave up 0 bases, with 10 bases separating them. CDR1 is SGDLS and CDR2 is YYNGEE in the germline V gene. In DNA, the CDR3 is TGTGCCAGCAGCGAACAGGCCACCTCTGGAAACACCATATATTTT. It is translated as CASSEQATSGNTIYF.

This sequence joins TRBV28 and TRBJ2-7, with 7 bases aligning to TRBD2. Germline loops: CDR1 MDHEN, CDR2 SYDVKM. Germline trimming cut 7 bases from V and 3 bases from J; bases unmatched to any gene: 12. This CDR3 region has 15 residues. CDR3 bases: TGTGCCAGCACCCGGGGGGACTCACTGGACTACGAGCAGTACTTC. This translates into CASTRGDSLDYEQYF.

This clone showed up many times. The chain has TRBV28 and TRBJ1-2, with 7 bases matching TRBD1. The CDR3 totals 13 residues. Germline-derived CDR1 and CDR2 are MDHEN and SYDVKM. The J segment lost 4 bases and the V segment lost 5 bases, leaving 4 bases of the junction unmatched. CDR3: CASSPDRFYGYTF. The CDR3 region has the DNA TGTGCCAGCAGTCCGGACAGGTTCTATGGCTACACCTTC.

This chain uses TRBV4-2 with TRBJ2-2, with D tentatively TRBD1 (5 bases). V lost 2 bases, J lost 0 bases, and 10 bases lay in between. In germline, CDR1 is LGHNA, CDR2 YNFKEQ. This CDR3 contains 16 residues. The CDR3 here is CASSQQTATNTGELFF. The CDR3 nucleotides are TGTGCCAGCAGCCAACAGACAGCGACGAACACCGGGGAGCTGTTTTTT.

This clone was picked up one time. The chain is built from TRBV5-6 and TRBJ2-1; D call uncertain. The CDR3 extends over 14 amino acids. Germline CDR1 reads SGHDT; CDR2 reads YYEEEE. Trimming left V 0 bases short and J 10 bases short, with 14 bases between. The DNA of the CDR3 is TGTGCCAGCAGCTTGGGACTTCGAGACCGGGAGCAGTTCTTC. As protein: CASSLGLRDREQFF.

This clone occurred a few times. The chain links TRBV11-2 to TRBJ1-1, with D perhaps TRBD1 (6 bases). The CDR3 has 13 amino acids. Germline loops: CDR1 SGHAT, CDR2 FQNNGV. V lost 4 bases to trimming and J lost 3 bases, with 9 bases between them. CDR3 nucleotides: TGTGCCAGCAGCTCTAGGGGGTACACTGAAGCTTTCTTT. This codes for CASSSRGYTEAFF.

The chain links TRBV5-1 to TRBJ2-1; 10 nucleotides line up with TRBD2. V was clipped by 0 bases and J by 7 bases; unmatched bases: 10. Germline-derived CDR1 and CDR2 are SGHRS and YFSETQ. The CDR3 contains 17 residues. DNA of the CDR3: TGCGCCAGCAGCTTGGCCCCCCTAGCGGGGGAACCGAATGAGCAGTTCTTC. Its protein product is CASSLAPLAGEPNEQFF.

The J gene is TRBJ2-3, the V gene TRBV27; 9 nucleotides agree with TRBD2. The germline CDR1 and CDR2 sequences are MNHEY and SMNVEV (reference sequence). The CDR3 is 16 amino acids. V gave up 2 bases and J gave up 3 bases; unmatched junction bases: 6. In DNA, the CDR3 is TGTGCCAGCAGTTTAGGTAGCGGGAGAGAGACAGATACGCAGTATTTT. Encoded protein: CASSLGSGRETDTQYF.

This clone has only one observation. This chain connects TRBV2 to TRBJ2-5; 9 bases are shared with TRBD2. The CDR3 has 13 amino acids. CDR1 is SNHLY, CDR2 FYNNEI, per germline. V trimming: 6 bases; J trimming: 4 bases; junction bases outside the gene matches: 3. The CDR3 protein is CASRELAGETQYF. CDR3 DNA: TGTGCCAGCAGGGAACTAGCGGGAGAGACCCAGTACTTC.

In DNA form, the CDR3 reads TGTGCCAGCAGTTCCAACACTAACTCTTACAATGAGCAGTTCTTC. It encodes CASSSNTNSYNEQFF. J is TRBJ2-1 and V is TRBV11-1; no definite D call. The length of the CDR3 is 15 residues. The germline gives CDR1 SGHAT, CDR2 FQDESV (reference sequence). V was shortened by 6 bases and J by 4 bases, with 16 bases between the two germline ends.

This clone was seen just once. Here the CDR3 reads CASSRLFSGSWDTQYF. CDR3 DNA sequence: TGTGCCAGCAGTCGACTGTTTAGCGGGAGTTGGGATACGCAGTATTTT. The chain employs TRBV28 and TRBJ2-3, with TRBD2 matching over 9 bases. J lost 6 bases, V lost 5 bases, and 12 bases had no gene match. CDR3 length equals 16 residues. The germline V gene has CDR1 MDHEN and CDR2 SYDVKM.

The chain employs TRBV9 and TRBJ2-1, with 13 bases matching TRBD2. There are 17 residues in the CDR3. Trimming at V came to 4 bases and at J to 0 bases, leaving 4 bases not matched to a gene. Germline V lookup: CDR1 SGDLS, CDR2 YYNGEE. Written as DNA, the CDR3 is TGTGCCAGCAGCCCCCGGACTAGCGGGAGCTCCTACAATGAGCAGTTCTTC. Encoded protein: CASSPRTSGSSYNEQFF.

With respect to this clone: This sample includes further DNA sequences coding for the same CDR3. V is TRBV5-6 and J is TRBJ2-7, with 7 positions matching TRBD2. The J segment lost 3 bases and the V segment lost 0 bases, leaving 3 bases of the junction unmatched. The length of the CDR3 is 14 residues. Per the germline V gene, CDR1 is SGHDT and CDR2 is YYEEEE. The CDR3 protein is CASSLVGGGYEQYF. DNA for the CDR3: TGTGCCAGCAGCTTGGTCGGCGGGGGCTACGAGCAGTACTTC.

This chain links TRBV5-4 with TRBJ2-7; TRBD2 might be the D (6 bases). Trimming took off 4 bases at V and 7 bases at J, with 18 bases between the two ends. The CDR3 extends over 14 amino acids. Germline V gene lookup returns CDR1 SGHNT and CDR2 YYREEE (reference sequence). The CDR3 DNA is TGTGCCAGCAGCCCCCGAGAGGGCGCGGGAGAGCAGTACTTC. This encodes CASSPREGAGEQYF.

The chain has TRBV15 and TRBJ2-1, with 7 bases lining up with TRBD1. CDR3 size: 16 residues. Germline CDR1 LNHNV, CDR2 YYDKDF (reference sequence). V gave up 2 bases and J gave up 0 bases; unmatched junction bases: 4. CDR3 protein: CATSRPGTVSYNEQFF. In DNA, the CDR3 is TGTGCCACCAGCAGACCCGGGACAGTCTCCTACAATGAGCAGTTCTTC.

The chain joins TRBV28 to TRBJ2-7, with 9 bases lining up with TRBD2. V gave up 6 bases and J gave up 3 bases; unmatched junction bases: 6. The CDR3 extends over 14 amino acids. Germline V gene sequence: CDR1 MDHEN, CDR2 SYDVKM. The CDR3 region is CASSFRLADYEQYF. CDR3 nucleotide sequence: TGTGCCAGCAGCTTTCGACTAGCGGACTACGAGCAGTACTTC.

The V call is TRBV18, the J call TRBJ2-2, with TRBD2 identical over 8 bases. The CDR3 consists of 16 residues. Germline values: CDR1 KGHSH, CDR2 LQKENI. V shed 3 bases and J 1 base; nucleotides not matched to a gene: 4. The CDR3: CASSPFTSGNTGELFF. DNA of the CDR3: TGTGCCAGCTCACCTTTTACTAGCGGGAACACCGGGGAGCTGTTTTTT.

J is TRBJ2-6 and V is TRBV4-1, with D possibly TRBD2 on 6 matching bases. The CDR3 contains 14 residues. CDR1 and CDR2 from the germline V gene are MGHRA and YSYEKL. Trimming cost V 5 bases and J 3 bases, with 8 bases left between them. CDR3 nucleotide sequence: TGCGCCAGCAGCAGGGAGGATGGGGCCAACGTCCTGACTTTC. This sequence encodes CASSREDGANVLTF.

This sequence joins TRBV28 and TRBJ2-1; 16 bases are a match to TRBD2. The CDR3 is made up of 19 amino acids. Germline V gene sequence: CDR1 MDHEN, CDR2 SYDVKM. J was trimmed by 2 bases and V by 8 bases; bases with no gene match: 12. CDR3 in amino acids: CASPPSGLAGGLAYNEQFF. CDR3 nucleotide sequence: TGTGCCAGCCCCCCCTCGGGACTAGCGGGAGGGTTAGCCTACAATGAGCAGTTCTTC.

This sequence joins TRBV18 and TRBJ2-1; 8 bases are shared with TRBD1. The CDR3 sequence is 17 residues long. The ends lost 3 bases at V and 6 bases at J; junction bases unmatched: 13. CDR1 and CDR2 from the germline V gene are KGHSH and LQKENI. CDR3 sequence (DNA): TGTGCCAGCTCACCCTTAACAGGGGGTTCGGGCCCCAATGAGCAGTTCTTC. It yields the protein CASSPLTGGSGPNEQFF.

The genes are TRBV2 and TRBJ1-1; D remains ambiguous. CDR1 and CDR2 (germline): SNHLY, FYNNEI. This CDR3 has 10 residues. Trimming took 11 bases from V and 5 from J, leaving 9 bases between them. CDR3 sequence: CASSTTEAFF. For the CDR3, the DNA is TGTGCCTCCTCCACAACTGAAGCTTTCTTT.

The V and J genes are TRBV27 and TRBJ2-6, with 7 nucleotides matching TRBD1. Trimming cost V 2 bases and J 0 bases; bases outside gene matches: 4. CDR1 MNHEY and CDR2 SMNVEV come from the germline V gene (reference sequence). The CDR3 extends over 17 amino acids. The DNA for the CDR3 is TGTGCCAGCAGTTTAGTCAGGGGGAACTCTGGGGCCAACGTCCTGACTTTC. The encoded protein is CASSLVRGNSGANVLTF. Drawing the rest from reference TRBV27 and TRBJ2-6, the complete variable domain is EAQVTQNPRYLITVTGKKLTVTCSQNMNHEYMSWYRQDPGLGLRQIYYSMNVEVTDKGDVPEGYKVSRKEKRNFPLILESPSPNQTSLYFCASSLVRGNSGANVLTFGAGSRLTVL.

The chain carries TRBV5-8 and TRBJ2-7, with 7 bases fitting TRBD1. With 0 bases clipped from V and 2 bases from J, the junction kept 17 bases outside the gene matches. Germline V gene lookup returns CDR1 SGHTS and CDR2 YDEGEE. CDR3 length equals 19 residues. This CDR3 reads CASSLVGLRTGGTPYEQYF. The CDR3 DNA follows: TGTGCCAGCAGCTTGGTCGGCCTACGGACAGGCGGCACCCCCTACGAGCAGTACTTC.

This chain links TRBV21-1 with TRBJ2-3; the DNA was not used to check the table's D call, TRBD2. TRBV21-1 corresponds to a pseudogene. This CDR3 has 18 amino acids. The CDR3 bases are TGTGCCAGCAGCAACGGACTAGCGGGAGGACTCAGCACAGATACGCAGTATTTT. Translation: CASSNGLAGGLSTDTQYF.

CDR3 bases: TGTGCCAGCAGTTTGTTAGGACAAGCGAACACTGAAGCTTTCTTT. The encoded protein is CASSLLGQANTEAFF. The gene calls are TRBV28 and TRBJ1-1; the D gene is possibly TRBD1 (5 bases). CDR3 size: 15 residues. Trimming cost V 3 bases and J 1 base, with 12 bases left between them. Germline CDR1 MDHEN, CDR2 SYDVKM.